This T cell receptor beta chain was found in a study of control samples from healthy donors and cancer patients. There are 13 residues in the CDR3. Germline V gene sequence: CDR1 SGHRS, CDR2 YFSETQ. V was cut by 1 base and J by 2 bases, with 7 bases left in between. TCRdb's copy holds only in-frame clones and misses some; the assay was immunoSEQ multiplex PCR. The sample consists of 350,000 to 450,000 clones, about 93% of them appearing once. The TCR originated in a man aged 35 to 55 with head and neck cancer. Sequenced material: PBMCs. The gene calls are TRBV5-1 and TRBJ2-7, with D possibly matching TRBD1 (5 bases). The CDR3 sequence is CASSLQTAYEQYF. CDR3 nucleotide sequence: TGCGCCAGCAGCTTGCAGACAGCCTACGAGCAGTACTTC.